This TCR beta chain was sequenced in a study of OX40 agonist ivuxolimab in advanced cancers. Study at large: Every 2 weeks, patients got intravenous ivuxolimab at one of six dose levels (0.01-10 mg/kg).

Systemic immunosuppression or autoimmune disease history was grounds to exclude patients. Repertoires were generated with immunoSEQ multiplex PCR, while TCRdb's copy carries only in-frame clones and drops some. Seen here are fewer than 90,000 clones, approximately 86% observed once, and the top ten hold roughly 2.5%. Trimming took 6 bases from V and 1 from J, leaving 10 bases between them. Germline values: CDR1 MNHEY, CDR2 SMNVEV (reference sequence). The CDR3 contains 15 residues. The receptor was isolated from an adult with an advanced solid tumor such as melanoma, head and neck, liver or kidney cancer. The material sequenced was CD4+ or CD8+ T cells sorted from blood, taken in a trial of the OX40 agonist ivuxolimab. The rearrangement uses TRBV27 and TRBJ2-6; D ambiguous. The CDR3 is CASRFGRSGANVLTF. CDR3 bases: TGTGCCAGCAGATTCGGTCGGTCTGGGGCCAACGTCCTGACTTTC.